This T cell receptor beta chain was recovered during a study of CD8 T cells in Susac syndrome. Random-hexamer reverse transcription was applied to roughly 0.45 to 1 ug RNA. Across 54 Vbeta and 13 Jbeta, immunoSEQ multiplex PCR amplified TCR beta CDR3. TCRdb called the immunoSEQ multiplex PCR reads again in MiXCR, with one record for every CDR3 protein. In the table there are roughly 130,000 distinct CDR3 sequences, nearly 96% of which are singletons. The germline CDR1 and CDR2 sequences are MGHDK and SYGVNS. This CDR3 has 15 residues. Trimming cost V 4 bases and J 2 bases; bases outside gene matches: 8. This clonotype is a singleton in its sample. The CD8+ and CD4+ T cells were isolated magnetically using a negative isolation approach, whereas the TEMRA cells were enriched by FACS.

This sequence originates from a human donor with Susac syndrome. Sequencing was done on a sample of CD4+ T cells from PBMCs. This rearrangement joins TRBV25-1 to TRBJ2-7, with TRBD1 identical over 7 bases. Written as DNA, the CDR3 is TGTGCCAGCAGTGGGGCGAACAGGGGAGCCTACGAGCAGTACTTC. Its protein is CASSGANRGAYEQYF.